The sequence of this T cell receptor beta chain was determined in a study of blood T cell repertoires in COVID-19. Study summary: Donors in the United States, Italy and Spain gave samples during acute or convalescent COVID-19.

The CDR3 runs 15 residues. Trimming stripped 1 base from V and 2 bases from J, with 10 bases between. CDR1 is LNHDA and CDR2 is SQIVND in the germline V gene (reference sequence). The authors' processing: Reference gene primer amplification yielded estimated nucleated cell counts. Profiled with immunoSEQ multiplex PCR; TCRdb holds only in-frame clones, not every one. Clone size and V and J calls were adopted from that table, with D and trimming inferred from the DNA. Among about 64,000 clones listed, approximately 78% were seen once. Sequencing input: peripheral blood. The chain is built from TRBV19 and TRBJ2-3; D may be TRBD1 (6 bases). The sequence was obtained from a human donor in a cohort sampled during active COVID-19. As DNA, the CDR3 is TGTGCCAGTAGTATAGGGGACACACACACAGATACGCAGTATTTT. It is translated as CASSIGDTHTDTQYF.